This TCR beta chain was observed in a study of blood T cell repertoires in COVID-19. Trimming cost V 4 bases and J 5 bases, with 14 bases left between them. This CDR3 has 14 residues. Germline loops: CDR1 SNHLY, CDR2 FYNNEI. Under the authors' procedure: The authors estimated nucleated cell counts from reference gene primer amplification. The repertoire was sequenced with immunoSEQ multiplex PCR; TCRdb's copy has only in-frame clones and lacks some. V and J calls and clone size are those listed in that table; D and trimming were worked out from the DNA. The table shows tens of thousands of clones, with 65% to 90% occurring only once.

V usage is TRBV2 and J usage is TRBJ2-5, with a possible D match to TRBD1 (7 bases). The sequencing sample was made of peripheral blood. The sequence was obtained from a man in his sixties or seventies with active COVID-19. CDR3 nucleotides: TGTGCCAGCAGTGCGGAGGGGGCGGGGGAGACCCAGTACTTC. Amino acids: CASSAEGAGETQYF.